This passage covers 26 T cell receptor beta chains from one sample sequenced in a study of cytomegalovirus exposure and HLA in healthy donors. PCR used 60 Vbeta primers and 13 Jbeta primers. The table came from immunoSEQ multiplex PCR; TCRdb's copy has only in-frame clones and leaves some out. The sample lists about 130,000 clones, around 10% occurring once. The sequenced sample was PBMCs. The origin of the receptors is a woman aged 40-49 years in good health and CMV-seropositive.

The sample holds a few counts of this clone. This chain joins TRBV25-1 and TRBJ1-2; 11 bases agree with TRBD1. With V trimmed by 4 bases and J by 6 bases, 1 base remained unmatched. The CDR3 is 13 residues long. Germline lookup yields CDR1 MGHDK and CDR2 SYGVNS. The CDR3 loop reads CASSVGQGDGYTF. In nucleotides, the CDR3 is TGTGCCAGCAGTGTGGGACAGGGGGATGGCTACACCTTC.

Many counts were recorded for this clone. The J gene is TRBJ2-3, the V gene TRBV6-5, with a possible D match to TRBD2 (5 bases). V gave up 0 bases and J gave up 6 bases, with 13 bases separating them. The length of the CDR3 is 15 residues. CDR1 is MNHEY and CDR2 is SVGAGI in the germline V gene. This chain's CDR3 is CASSYSKGGLDTQYF. CDR3 in DNA: TGTGCCAGCAGTTACTCGAAAGGAGGCCTGGATACGCAGTATTTT.

This clone was counted between two and nine times. Relative to the germline gene, one junction end is altered; a read error may explain this. The chain carries TRBV14 and TRBJ2-7, with D perhaps TRBD1 (7 bases). Germline V CDR1 and CDR2: SGHDN, FVKESK. CDR3 length equals 15 residues. CDR3 DNA sequence: TGTGCCAGCAGCCAAGGGCGGGGACAGTCCTACGGGCAGTACTTC. Translation gives CASSQGRGQSYGQYF. Combining the CDR3 with reference TRBV14 and TRBJ2-7 gives the whole variable domain EAGVTQFPSHSVIEKGQTVTLRCDPISGHDNLYWYRRVMGKEIKFLLHFVKESKQDESGMPNNRFLAERTGGTYSTLKVQPAELEDSGVYFCASSQGRGQSYGQYFGPGTRLTVT.

This clone was seen more than once but under ten times. Other nucleotide sequences in the sample specify the same CDR3. V usage is TRBV18 and J usage is TRBJ1-2; 10 nucleotides line up with TRBD1. Germline trimming cut 4 bases from V and 0 bases from J; bases unmatched to any gene: 2. The CDR3 runs to 15 residues. CDR1 is KGHSH, CDR2 LQKENI, per germline. The CDR3: CASSLGQGTNYGYTF. DNA for the CDR3: TGTGCCAGCTCACTGGGACAGGGGACTAACTATGGCTACACCTTC.

V usage is TRBV6-5 and J usage is TRBJ1-4, with 10 bases that match TRBD1. The CDR3 covers 15 residues. The J segment lost 4 bases and the V segment lost 3 bases, leaving 2 bases of the junction unmatched. Germline-derived CDR1 and CDR2 are MNHEY and SVGAGI. CDR3 protein: CASSYGTGVNEKLFF. CDR3 sequence (DNA): TGTGCCAGCAGTTATGGGACAGGGGTTAATGAAAAACTGTTTTTT.

This clone turned up a few times. V gene TRBV4-1 combines with J gene TRBJ2-1; 7 nucleotides match TRBD2. The CDR3 extends over 15 amino acids. V shed 4 bases and J 6 bases; nucleotides not matched to a gene: 9. CDR1 is MGHRA, CDR2 YSYEKL, per germline. CDR3 bases: TGCGCCAGCAGCCCAATCCCGCGGGGGTTCAATGAGCAGTTCTTC. It specifies CASSPIPRGFNEQFF.

The J gene is TRBJ2-2, the V gene TRBV9; the match to TRBD1 covers 8 bases. The junction had 11 bases not matched to a gene; V was cut back by 4 bases and J by 3 bases. Germline-derived CDR1 and CDR2 are SGDLS and YYNGEE. The CDR3 length is 17 residues. In DNA, the CDR3 is TGTGCCAGCAGCCCCAGAGGACAGGGAATGGACACCGGGGAGCTGTTTTTT. Amino acids: CASSPRGQGMDTGELFF.

This clone has more than one count but fewer than ten. The rearrangement joins TRBV19 to TRBJ1-3; 8 nucleotides line up with TRBD1. Germline V gene lookup returns CDR1 LNHDA and CDR2 SQIVND (reference sequence). Losses at the gene ends were 3 bases for V and 4 bases for J; bases not matched to a gene: 8. The CDR3 covers 16 residues. CDR3 loop: CASSIHQGARGNTIYF. For the CDR3, the DNA is TGTGCCAGTAGTATTCATCAGGGGGCGCGAGGAAACACCATATATTTT.

This clone turned up a few times. V gene TRBV10-3 combines with J gene TRBJ1-1; tentative D call: TRBD1 (6 bases). The germline gives CDR1 ENHRY, CDR2 SYGVKD. The CDR3 loop spans 13 amino acids. Trimming cost V 6 bases and J 4 bases, with 12 bases left between them. The CDR3 coding sequence is TGTGCCATCAGCTACCCAGGGGTCACTGAAGCTTTCTTT. The encoded protein is CAISYPGVTEAFF.

V usage is TRBV27 and J usage is TRBJ2-7, with TRBD1 identical over 8 bases. The CDR3 has 14 residues. With V trimmed by 6 bases and J by 3 bases, 7 bases remained unmatched. Germline assignment: CDR1 MNHEY and CDR2 SMNVEV (reference sequence). The CDR3 bases are TGTGCCAGCAGACCTCGAGGACAGGGCTACGAGCAGTACTTC. It specifies CASRPRGQGYEQYF.

This clone was observed a handful of times. The chain carries TRBV11-1 and TRBJ2-5; 7 nucleotides agree with TRBD1. The germline CDR1 and CDR2 sequences are SGHAT and FQDESV (reference sequence). Losses at the gene ends were 1 base for V and 4 bases for J; bases not matched to a gene: 9. The CDR3 is made up of 16 amino acids. Written as DNA, the CDR3 is TGTGCCAGCAGCTTAGAGTACAGGGGATTGCGAGAGACCCAGTACTTC. Translating gives CASSLEYRGLRETQYF.

The J gene is TRBJ2-5, the V gene TRBV19; weak D call: TRBD1 (6 bases). V lost 6 bases to trimming and J lost 5 bases, with 16 bases between them. CDR1 is LNHDA, CDR2 SQIVND, per germline (reference sequence). The CDR3 length is 14 residues. The CDR3: CASSPDGGSETQYF. The DNA for the CDR3 is TGTGCCAGTAGCCCCGATGGGGGCAGCGAGACCCAGTACTTC.

The rearrangement joins TRBV2 to TRBJ1-5; 9 nucleotides match TRBD1. This CDR3 is 13 amino acids long. Per germline, CDR1 SNHLY and CDR2 FYNNEI. CDR3 loop: CAGTGGASQPQHF. In nucleotides, the CDR3 is TGTGCGGGAACAGGGGGCGCATCTCAGCCCCAGCATTTT. The full variable domain, with the rest looked up from reference TRBV2 and TRBJ1-5, is EPEVTQTPSHQVTQMGQEVILRCVPISNHLYFYWYRQILGQKVEFLVSFYNNEISEKSEIFDDQFSVERPDGSNFTLKIRSTKLEDSAMYFCAGTGGASQPQHFGDGTRLSIL.

This clone was detected ten times or more. This chain connects TRBV5-5 to TRBJ2-2; 8 nucleotides align to TRBD1. CDR3 length equals 17 residues. CDR1 and CDR2 from the germline V gene are SGHKS and YYEKEE (reference sequence). Trimming cost V 0 bases and J 3 bases; bases outside gene matches: 7. CDR3 sequence reads: CASSLGWTGLDTGELFF. The DNA for the CDR3 is TGTGCCAGCAGCTTGGGATGGACAGGGCTTGACACCGGGGAGCTGTTTTTT.

This clone was counted between two and nine times. The V and J genes are TRBV27 and TRBJ2-1; possibly TRBD1 for D (6 bases). The CDR3 spans 14 residues. Trimming shortened V by 6 bases and J by 2 bases, and 11 bases separated the two germline ends. Germline lookup yields CDR1 MNHEY and CDR2 SMNVEV (reference sequence). CDR3 protein: CASSLAGAYNEQFF. In DNA, the CDR3 is TGTGCCAGCAGCCTGGCAGGGGCCTACAATGAGCAGTTCTTC.

The rearrangement uses TRBV5-1 and TRBJ2-7, with TRBD1 matching over 9 bases. The CDR3 covers 15 residues. Germline trimming cut 0 bases from V and 2 bases from J; bases unmatched to any gene: 3. Per the germline V gene, CDR1 is SGHRS and CDR2 is YFSETQ. The CDR3 bases are TGCGCCAGCAGCTTGGCCGGGACAGGGACCTACGAGCAGTACTTC. Its translation: CASSLAGTGTYEQYF.

V usage is TRBV5-5 and J usage is TRBJ1-1; TRBD1 might be the D (5 bases). Trimming cost V 2 bases and J 4 bases, with 12 bases left between them. The length of the CDR3 is 14 residues. Germline lookup yields CDR1 SGHKS and CDR2 YYEKEE (reference sequence). In nucleotides, the CDR3 is TGTGCCAGCAGCTTCTACGGGGGAGGCACTGAAGCTTTCTTT. It yields the protein CASSFYGGGTEAFF.

In its sample, this clone was seen a few times. V gene TRBV5-4 combines with J gene TRBJ2-3; 12 nucleotides line up with TRBD1. The CDR3 consists of 15 residues. Germline assignment: CDR1 SGHNT and CDR2 YYREEE (reference sequence). V gave up 4 bases and J gave up 6 bases; unmatched junction bases: 6. CDR3 sequence reads: CASSLRDRGPDTQYF. CDR3 sequence (DNA): TGTGCCAGCAGCCTCCGGGACAGGGGGCCGGATACGCAGTATTTT.

The table lists this clone with a few counts. The gene calls are TRBV10-1 and TRBJ1-1; 9 bases map to TRBD1. The CDR3 runs to 17 residues. Losses at the gene ends were 6 bases for V and 3 bases for J; bases not matched to a gene: 14. Germline lookup yields CDR1 WNHNN and CDR2 SYGVQD (reference sequence). The CDR3 loop reads CASSPGQGVQWDTEAFF. CDR3 DNA sequence: TGCGCCAGCAGCCCGGGACAGGGAGTCCAATGGGACACTGAAGCTTTCTTT.

The genes are TRBV2 and TRBJ2-5; maybe TRBD2 (6 bases). This CDR3 is built from 12 residues. The V gene's germline CDR1 is SNHLY and CDR2 FYNNEI. The V end lost 5 bases, the J end lost 2 bases, and 6 bases lay between the germline ends. CDR3 sequence: CASSLAQETQYF. In DNA, the CDR3 is TGTGCCAGCAGTCTAGCGCAAGAGACCCAGTACTTC. Supplemented by reference TRBV2 and TRBJ2-5, the full variable domain reads EPEVTQTPSHQVTQMGQEVILRCVPISNHLYFYWYRQILGQKVEFLVSFYNNEISEKSEIFDDQFSVERPDGSNFTLKIRSTKLEDSAMYFCASSLAQETQYFGPGTRLLVL.

This clone appeared a few times. For the CDR3, the DNA is TGTGCCAGCAGTCTCGAGGGGGCCGTAGGTGAAAAACTGTTTTTT. Its translation: CASSLEGAVGEKLFF. V is TRBV6-5 and J is TRBJ1-4, with 7 bases fitting TRBD1. The V segment lost 5 bases and the J segment 7 bases; nucleotides outside the gene matches: 10. The CDR3 runs to 15 residues. Looked up from germline, CDR1 is MNHEY and CDR2 is SVGAGI.

The chain links TRBV18 to TRBJ1-5, with D possibly TRBD1 on 5 matching bases. The V gene's germline CDR1 is KGHSH and CDR2 LQKENI. The CDR3 length is 14 residues. Trimming removed 6 bases from V and 5 bases from J, with 14 bases in between. DNA for the CDR3: TGTGCCAGCTCGGGGGGACGGGTTTATCAGCCCCAGCATTTT. It yields the protein CASSGGRVYQPQHF.

The V call is TRBV19, the J call TRBJ2-6; possible D gene TRBD1, 5 bases. The CDR3 is 16 residues long. Trimming removed 5 bases at V and 2 bases at J, with 13 bases between. CDR1 is LNHDA, CDR2 SQIVND, per germline (reference sequence). CDR3 nucleotide sequence: TGTGCCAGTAGTCCCCTGGACACGGCTGGGGCCAACGTCCTGACTTTC. This sequence encodes CASSPLDTAGANVLTF.

This clone occurred a few times. This chain's CDR3 is CASTGANTGELFF. The CDR3 DNA sequence: TGTGCCAGCACAGGGGCGAACACCGGGGAGCTGTTTTTT. V is TRBV5-4 and J is TRBJ2-2; weak D call: TRBD1 (6 bases). This CDR3 comprises 13 residues. Germline loops: CDR1 SGHNT, CDR2 YYREEE (reference sequence). Trimming took off 6 bases at V and 0 bases at J, with 6 bases between the two ends.

V is TRBV9 and J is TRBJ2-1, with D perhaps matching TRBD2 (6 bases). V was pared by 3 bases and J by 5 bases, with 21 bases between. CDR3 length: 17 amino acids. Germline CDR1 SGDLS, CDR2 YYNGEE. The CDR3 here is CASSAEAGGAKDNEQFF. CDR3 sequence (DNA): TGTGCCAGCAGCGCCGAGGCGGGCGGGGCAAAGGACAATGAGCAGTTCTTC.

This clone was observed a few times. V is TRBV5-1 and J is TRBJ1-6, with D possibly TRBD1 on 5 matching bases. CDR3 length: 14 amino acids. Germline CDR1 is SGHRS and CDR2 is YFSETQ. The ends were cut back, 5 bases at V and 8 bases at J, with 14 bases in the middle. The CDR3 DNA is TGCGCCAGCAGGGCGGAGGGGACCCATTCACCCCTCCACTTT. It specifies CASRAEGTHSPLHF.